This is a list of T cell receptor beta chains from one sample in a study of post-analysis software for immune sequencing data. TCRdb recomputed calls from the PCR reads with MiXCR, one row per CDR3 protein. This table holds about 770,000 distinct CDR3 sequences, about 45% found once. Material: blood. The receptors were gathered from a girl aged 10 to 17 with multiple sclerosis. Both conserved end residues are part of each CDR3. A D gene is named only where the DNA matches it firmly. Size tells how often a clone was seen (once, few, many) or the class of an expanded clone, and some rows leave it out.

j_call v_call d_call clone_size cdr3_aa cdr3_nt
TRBJ1-2 TRBV25-1 - many CASSAGTAYGYTF TGTGCCAGCAGTGCCGGGACGGCCTATGGCTACACCTTC
TRBJ2-7 TRBV7-9 - once CASSPLLSSSYEQYF TGTGCCAGCAGCCCACTACTTTCGAGCTCCTACGAGCAGTACTTC
TRBJ2-3 TRBV25-1 TRBD2 - CASSGQAGGRADTQYF TGTGCCAGCAGTGGTCAAGCGGGAGGGCGCGCAGATACGCAGTATTTT
TRBJ1-2 TRBV7-2 - - CASSLSRAVYGYTF TGTGCCAGCAGCTTATCTCGGGCTGTCTATGGCTACACCTTC
TRBJ2-5 TRBV12-3/TRBV12-4 - - CASSGRRGAETQYF TGTGCCAGCAGCGGACGGAGGGGGGCAGAGACCCAGTACTTC
TRBJ2-3 TRBV7-3 TRBD2 - CASSFLAGGPPDTQYF TGTGCCAGCAGCTTCCTAGCGGGAGGGCCCCCAGATACGCAGTATTTT
TRBJ1-2 TRBV5-6 - - CASKTGTEYYGYTF TGTGCCAGCAAAACCGGGACGGAATACTATGGCTACACCTTC
TRBJ2-5 TRBV5-6 - many CASSLVPQETQYF TGTGCCAGCAGCCTCGTACCCCAAGAGACCCAGTACTTC
TRBJ2-3 TRBV4-3 - few CASSQAPGDTQYF TGCGCCAGCAGCCAAGCCCCGGGGGATACGCAGTATTTT
TRBJ1-2 TRBV9 - - CASSVDPLWGAKDYGYTF TGTGCCAGTAGCGTAGACCCCCTCTGGGGGGCAAAGGACTATGGCTACACCTTC
TRBJ2-3 TRBV9 TRBD2 - CASSVEGLAGHTDTQYF TGTGCCAGCAGCGTAGAGGGACTAGCGGGACACACAGATACGCAGTATTTT
TRBJ2-3 TRBV12-3/TRBV12-4 - - CASRVRASTQYF TGTGCCAGCAGAGTGAGGGCTAGTACGCAGTATTTT
TRBJ2-7 TRBV3-1 - - CASSPDLRDARLGPYEQYF TGTGCCAGCAGCCCCGACCTTAGAGACGCCAGGCTGGGTCCGTACGAGCAGTACTTC
TRBJ1-5 TRBV20-1 - - CSAGGRTANQPQHF TGCAGTGCTGGGGGGCGGACTGCGAATCAGCCCCAGCATTTT
TRBJ1-2 TRBV5-1 TRBD1 - CASSTEGARYGYTF TGCGCCAGCAGCACCGAGGGGGCACGGTATGGCTACACCTTC
TRBJ2-3 TRBV12-3/TRBV12-4 - - CASSLYPSTDTQYF TGTGCCAGCAGTTTGTACCCCTCGACAGATACGCAGTATTTT
TRBJ2-1 TRBV4-3 - few CASSRTVLGGSEQFF TGCGCCAGCAGCCGGACCGTCCTTGGGGGGAGTGAGCAGTTCTTC
TRBJ2-1 TRBV7-8 TRBD2 few CASSLAGLAGYNEQFF TGTGCCAGCAGCTTAGCTGGACTAGCGGGGTACAATGAGCAGTTCTTC
TRBJ2-2 TRBV6-5 - - CASGRANTGELFF TGTGCCAGCGGCAGGGCGAACACCGGGGAGCTGTTTTTT
TRBJ2-7 TRBV5-1 - - CASSVPSGGDEQYF TGCGCCAGCAGCGTTCCCTCCGGGGGAGACGAGCAGTACTTC
TRBJ2-1 TRBV11-2 - - CASRGVNNEQVF TGTGCCAGCAGAGGGGTGAACAATGAGCAGGTCTTC
TRBJ1-1 TRBV7-9 - - CASSSGPPGNTEAFF TGTGCCAGCAGCTCCGGCCCTCCCGGGAACACTGAAGCTTTCTTC
TRBJ2-7 TRBV20-1 - - CSAQGSFYEQYF TGCAGTGCTCAGGGCTCTTTCTACGAGCAGTACTTC
TRBJ1-4 TRBV4-2 TRBD1 - CASSLIPGQSREKLFF TGTGCCAGCAGCCTAATTCCGGGACAGAGCCGAGAAAAACTGTTTTTT
TRBJ2-7 TRBV6-5 TRBD1 - CASSYAGGSEQYF TGTGCCAGCAGTTACGCAGGGGGCTCCGAGCAGTACTTC
TRBJ2-7 TRBV20-1 - - CSAREGPYEQYF TGCAGTGCTAGAGAGGGTCCCTACGAGCAGTACTTC
TRBJ2-5 TRBV20-1 - - CSAPTRTAQETQYF TGCAGTGCGCCGACCCGGACCGCGCAAGAGACCCAGTACTTC
TRBJ2-7 TRBV29-1 - - CSARTGLYEQYF TGCAGCGCTAGGACTGGACTCTACGAGCAGTACTTC
TRBJ2-1 TRBV5-1 TRBD2 few CASSLAELAGYNEQFF TGCGCCAGCAGCTTGGCCGAACTAGCGGGATACAATGAGCAGTTCTTC
TRBJ2-7 TRBV20-1 TRBD2 - CSAGTSWYEQYF TGCAGTGCTGGGACTAGCTGGTACGAGCAGTACTTC
TRBJ2-3 TRBV10-3 TRBD2 few CAISHSGRASSDTQYF TGTGCCATCAGCCATAGCGGGAGGGCCTCATCAGATACGCAGTATTTT